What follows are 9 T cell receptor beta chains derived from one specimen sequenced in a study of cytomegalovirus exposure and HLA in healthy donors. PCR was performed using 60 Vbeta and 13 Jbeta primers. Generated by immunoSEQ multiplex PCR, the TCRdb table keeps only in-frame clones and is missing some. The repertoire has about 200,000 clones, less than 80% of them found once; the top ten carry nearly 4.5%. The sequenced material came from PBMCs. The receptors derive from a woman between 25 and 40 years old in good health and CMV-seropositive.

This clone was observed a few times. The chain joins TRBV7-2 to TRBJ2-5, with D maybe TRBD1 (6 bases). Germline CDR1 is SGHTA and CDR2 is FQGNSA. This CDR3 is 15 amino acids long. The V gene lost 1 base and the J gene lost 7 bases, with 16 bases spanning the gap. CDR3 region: CASSLEDSARGTQYF. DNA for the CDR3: TGTGCCAGCAGCTTAGAGGACAGCGCCCGGGGGACCCAGTACTTC.

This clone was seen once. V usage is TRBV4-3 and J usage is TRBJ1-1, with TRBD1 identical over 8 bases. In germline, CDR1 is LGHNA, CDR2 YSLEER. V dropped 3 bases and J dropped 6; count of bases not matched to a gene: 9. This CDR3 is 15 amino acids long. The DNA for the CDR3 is TGCGCCAGCAGCCAGAAGGACAGGGACGCCCCTGAAGCTTTCTTT. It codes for CASSQKDRDAPEAFF.

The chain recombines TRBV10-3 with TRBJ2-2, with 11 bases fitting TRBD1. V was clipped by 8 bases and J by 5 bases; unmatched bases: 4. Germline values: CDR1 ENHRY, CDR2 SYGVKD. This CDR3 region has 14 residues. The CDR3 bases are TGTGCCATCCTCCGGGACAGGGGGACCGGGGAGCTGTTTTTT. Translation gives CAILRDRGTGELFF.

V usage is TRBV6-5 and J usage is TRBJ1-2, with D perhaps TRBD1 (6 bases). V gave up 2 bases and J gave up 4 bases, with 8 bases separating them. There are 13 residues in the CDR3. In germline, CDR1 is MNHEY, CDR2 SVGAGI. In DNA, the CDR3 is TGTGCCAGCAGTTACCCGACAGGCTATGGCTACACCTTC. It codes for CASSYPTGYGYTF.

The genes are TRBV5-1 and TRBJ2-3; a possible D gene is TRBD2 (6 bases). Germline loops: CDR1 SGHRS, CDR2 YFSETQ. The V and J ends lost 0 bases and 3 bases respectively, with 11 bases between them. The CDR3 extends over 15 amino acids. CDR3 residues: CASSLVPGRTDTQYF. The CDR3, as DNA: TGCGCCAGCAGCTTGGTCCCAGGGAGGACAGATACGCAGTATTTT.

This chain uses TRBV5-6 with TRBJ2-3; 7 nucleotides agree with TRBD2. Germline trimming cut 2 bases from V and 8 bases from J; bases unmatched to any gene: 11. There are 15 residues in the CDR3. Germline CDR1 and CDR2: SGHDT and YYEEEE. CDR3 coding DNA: TGTGCCAGCAGCTTTCGGACTAGTGGGGAGGGTACGCAGTATTTT. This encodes CASSFRTSGEGTQYF.

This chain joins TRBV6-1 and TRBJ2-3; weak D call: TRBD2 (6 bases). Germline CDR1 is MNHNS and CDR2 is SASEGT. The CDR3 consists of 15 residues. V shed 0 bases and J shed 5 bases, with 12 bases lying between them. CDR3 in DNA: TGTGCCAGCAGTGAAGCGAAGCTAGCGATAGATACGCAGTATTTT. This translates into CASSEAKLAIDTQYF.

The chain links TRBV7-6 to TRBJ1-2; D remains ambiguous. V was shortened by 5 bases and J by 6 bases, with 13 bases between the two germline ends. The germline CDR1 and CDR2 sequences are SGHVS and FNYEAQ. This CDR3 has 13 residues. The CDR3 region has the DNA TGTGCCAGCAGCCTCTCGCGGCAGCATGGCTACACCTTC. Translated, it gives CASSLSRQHGYTF.

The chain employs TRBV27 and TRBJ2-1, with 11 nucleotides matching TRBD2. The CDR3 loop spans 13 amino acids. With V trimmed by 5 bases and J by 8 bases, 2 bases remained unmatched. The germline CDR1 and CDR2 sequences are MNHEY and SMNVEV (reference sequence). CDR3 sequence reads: CASSTLAGDEQFF. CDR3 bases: TGTGCCAGCAGTACACTAGCGGGAGATGAGCAGTTCTTC.